Listed below are T cell receptor beta chains from one sample, sequenced in a study of response to subunit inactivated influenza vaccine. MiXCR, run by TCRdb on the RT-PCR reads, gives a single entry per CDR3 protein. This table holds more than 550,000 distinct CDR3 sequences, over 9.5% found once. The sequencing here drew on PBMCs from blood, taken on the day of vaccination. The receptors stem from a man in his fifties or sixties who received an inactivated influenza vaccine. The CDR3 runs from the conserved cysteine through the conserved F or W. A D gene is named only where the DNA matches it firmly. Size is stated for part of the rows, as once, few or many counts, or as a class when the clone is expanded.

D gene	V gene	J gene	clone size	CDR3 protein	CDR3 DNA
TRBD2	TRBV20-1	TRBJ2-1	NA	CSATRLAGGPWEQFF	TGCAGTGCTACCCGACTAGCGGGAGGGCCATGGGAGCAGTTCTTC
NA	TRBV6-1	TRBJ1-6	NA	CASDEVGTSLHF	TGTGCCAGCGACGAGGTCGGGACCTCCCTCCACTTT
NA	TRBV12-3/TRBV12-4	TRBJ1-3	NA	CASSWLLALSGNTIYF	TGTGCCAGCAGTTGGTTGCTAGCTCTCTCTGGAAACACCATATATTTT
TRBD1	TRBV28	TRBJ2-1	few	CASRLTGGRVYNEQFF	TGTGCCAGCAGATTAACAGGGGGAAGGGTCTACAATGAGCAGTTCTTC
NA	TRBV5-1	TRBJ2-3	many	CASSFSGAGDTQYF	TGCGCCAGCAGCTTCTCGGGGGCTGGTGATACGCAGTATTTT
NA	TRBV12-3/TRBV12-4	TRBJ1-5	NA	CASRPTGGNQPQHF	TGTGCCAGCAGGCCGACAGGTGGCAATCAGCCCCAGCATTTT
NA	TRBV12-3/TRBV12-4	TRBJ2-7	many	CASSSSSSYEQYF	TGTGCCAGCAGCTCATCCAGCTCCTACGAGCAGTACTTC
NA	TRBV30	TRBJ2-7	few	CAWSVVVRGYEQYF	TGTGCCTGGAGTGTGGTCGTACGAGGCTACGAGCAGTACTTC
TRBD2	TRBV7-9	TRBJ2-3	many	CASEGDEREDPTDTQYF	TGTGCCAGCGAAGGAGATGAGCGGGAGGATCCCACAGATACGCAGTATTTT
TRBD2	TRBV27	TRBJ2-1	many	CASSFAAGDSNEQFF	TGTGCCAGCAGTTTTGCGGCGGGAGACAGTAATGAGCAGTTCTTC
NA	TRBV18	TRBJ2-1	NA	CASSPFSAEQFF	TGTGCCAGCTCACCGTTCTCGGCCGAGCAGTTCTTC
TRBD1	TRBV12-3/TRBV12-4	TRBJ2-3	NA	CASSIGQGLRNTQYF	TGTGCCAGCAGTATAGGACAGGGCTTAAGAAATACGCAGTATTTT
TRBD1	TRBV2	TRBJ1-5	NA	CASSNTGGSNQPQHF	TGTGCCAGCAGTAATACAGGGGGGAGCAATCAGCCCCAGCATTTT
NA	TRBV6-5	TRBJ2-7	many	CASSYSARAAYEQYF	TGTGCCAGCAGTTACTCGGCCAGGGCGGCCTACGAGCAGTACTTC
NA	TRBV20-1	TRBJ2-5	few	CSALGLGAQETQYF	TGCAGTGCCCTTGGACTGGGGGCCCAAGAGACCCAGTACTTC
NA	TRBV12-3/TRBV12-4	TRBJ1-2	many	CASSLPTGVGYTF	TGTGCCAGCAGTTTACCTACAGGTGTTGGCTACACCTTC
NA	TRBV25-1	TRBJ1-2	many	CASSEWGRDRLHGYTF	TGTGCCAGCAGTGAATGGGGGCGGGATCGCCTACATGGCTACACCTTC
TRBD2	TRBV7-8	TRBJ2-7	NA	CASSLGTSFYKQYF	TGTGCCAGCAGCTTAGGGACTAGCTTCTACAAGCAGTACTTC
TRBD2	TRBV7-3	TRBJ2-5	NA	CASSLQREETQYF	TGTGCCAGCAGCTTACAGCGGGAGGAGACCCAGTACTTC
TRBD1	TRBV20-1	TRBJ2-3	NA	CSARAPPGQSTDTQYF	TGCAGTGCTAGGGCCCCTCCGGGACAGTCAACAGATACGCAGTATTTT
TRBD2	TRBV11-1	TRBJ2-3	few	CASTLGLAGRRSTDTQYF	TGTGCCAGCACCCTTGGACTAGCGGGGCGTAGAAGCACAGATACGCAGTATTTT
NA	TRBV15	TRBJ1-5	few	CATSRANQPQHF	TGTGCCACCAGCAGAGCCAATCAGCCCCAGCATTTT
NA	TRBV6-1	TRBJ2-3	NA	CASSVFLGRGFGADTQYF	TGTGCCAGCAGTGTGTTTCTGGGCAGGGGTTTTGGCGCAGATACGCAGTATTTT
NA	TRBV7-8	TRBJ2-3	many	CASSLLAVRTDTQYF	TGTGCCAGCAGCTTATTGGCAGTCCGCACAGATACGCAGTATTTT
TRBD1	TRBV4-3	TRBJ2-7	NA	CASSQGGGFGEQYF	TGCGCCAGCAGCCAAGGAGGGGGCTTCGGCGAGCAGTACTTC
NA	TRBV27	TRBJ1-5	few	CASNVGNQPQHF	TGTGCCAGCAATGTAGGCAATCAGCCCCAGCATTTT
TRBD1	TRBV20-1	TRBJ2-7	few	CSASGTGGYEQYF	TGCAGTGCTAGCGGGACAGGGGGCTACGAGCAGTACTTC
NA	TRBV10-3	TRBJ2-6	NA	CAILLGAGANVLTF	TGTGCCATTCTCCTGGGTGCTGGGGCCAACGTCCTGACTTTC
NA	TRBV7-9	TRBJ2-1	many	CASSSDRFLRSQFF	TGTGCCAGCAGCTCAGACAGGTTTCTAAGGTCGCAGTTCTTC
TRBD2	TRBV20-1	TRBJ2-1	many	CSARLAGGLLQFF	TGCAGTGCTAGACTAGCGGGGGGGCTCTTGCAGTTCTTC
NA	TRBV29-1	TRBJ2-7	few	CSVEVRGRDYEQYF	TGCAGCGTTGAAGTTCGGGGAAGGGACTACGAGCAGTACTTC
NA	TRBV3-1	TRBJ2-7	few	CASTQGYEQYF	TGTGCCAGCACCCAGGGCTACGAGCAGTACTTC
NA	TRBV29-1	TRBJ2-7	many	CSGLDLSSYEQYF	TGCAGCGGACTGGACTTGAGCTCCTACGAGCAGTACTTC
NA	TRBV12-3/TRBV12-4	TRBJ2-3	many	CASSRDFSTDTQYF	TGTGCCAGCAGCCGGGACTTCAGCACAGATACGCAGTATTTT
NA	TRBV9	TRBJ2-7	few	CASSVGGKLIPYEQYF	TGTGCCAGCAGCGTAGGCGGCAAATTAATCCCCTACGAGCAGTACTTC
TRBD1	TRBV7-9	TRBJ1-3	many	CASSLGQGVHTIYF	TGTGCCAGCAGCTTGGGACAGGGAGTGCACACCATATATTTT
TRBD2	TRBV28	TRBJ2-7	few	CASSIRLAGGYEQYF	TGTGCCAGCAGTATCAGACTAGCGGGGGGGTACGAGCAGTACTTC
TRBD2	TRBV10-3	TRBJ2-7	NA	CATKGLAGGNYEQYF	TGTGCCACCAAGGGACTAGCGGGGGGGAACTACGAGCAGTACTTC
NA	TRBV4-3	TRBJ2-7	few	CASSQDRQFYEQYF	TGCGCCAGCAGCCAAGATCGACAGTTCTACGAGCAGTACTTC
NA	TRBV6-1	TRBJ1-5	few	CASRGPRVGQPQHF	TGTGCCAGCAGGGGCCCCAGGGTCGGGCAGCCCCAGCATTTT
NA	TRBV20-1	TRBJ2-1	many	CSALNQGSFDNEQFF	TGCAGTGCCCTAAACCAGGGAAGCTTTGACAATGAGCAGTTCTTC
NA	TRBV12-3/TRBV12-4	TRBJ1-3	few	CASIGGNTIYF	TGTGCCAGCATAGGCGGAAACACCATATATTTT
NA	TRBV27	TRBJ2-1	few	CASSLSSLGGYNEQFF	TGTGCCAGCAGTTTAAGTTCCCTTGGAGGATACAATGAGCAGTTCTTC
NA	TRBV2	TRBJ2-5	NA	CASSEFGAYQETQYF	TGTGCCAGCAGTGAATTTGGGGCCTACCAAGAGACCCAGTACTTC
TRBD2	TRBV5-1	TRBJ2-3	few	CASSTGLAGTDTQYF	TGCGCCAGCAGCACCGGACTAGCGGGCACAGATACGCAGTATTTT
TRBD1	TRBV29-1	TRBJ2-1	many	CSVVRTGVTGEQFF	TGCAGCGTTGTCCGGACAGGGGTCACCGGTGAGCAGTTCTTC
NA	TRBV4-1	TRBJ2-7	few	CAAGSSYEQYF	TGCGCTGCAGGGAGCTCCTACGAGCAGTACTTC
TRBD1	TRBV2	TRBJ2-1	many	CASSDQGAYNEQFF	TGTGCCAGCAGTGACCAGGGGGCCTACAATGAGCAGTTCTTC
NA	TRBV7-2	TRBJ2-2	many	CASSFDPTSNTGELFF	TGTGCCAGCAGCTTCGATCCGACCTCGAACACCGGGGAGCTGTTTTTT
NA	TRBV5-5	TRBJ2-1	few	CASSWGVNEYNEQFF	TGTGCCAGCAGCTGGGGGGTTAATGAGTACAATGAGCAGTTCTTC
TRBD2	TRBV6-5	TRBJ2-7	many	CASSYSTSGSYEQYF	TGTGCCAGCAGTTACTCCACTAGCGGGAGCTACGAGCAGTACTTC
NA	TRBV7-8	TRBJ1-5	few	CASSPGRGQPQHF	TGTGCCAGCAGCCCAGGGAGGGGACAGCCCCAGCATTTT
TRBD2	TRBV7-2	TRBJ2-1	NA	CASSLAVTSGGNEQFF	TGTGCCAGCAGCTTAGCGGTCACTAGCGGGGGAAATGAGCAGTTCTTC
TRBD2	TRBV27	TRBJ2-3	NA	CASSSGGSGTDTQYF	TGTGCCAGCAGTTCGGGAGGGAGTGGCACAGATACGCAGTATTTT
TRBD2	TRBV11-1	TRBJ2-7	NA	CASSFPQKAGGWDYEQYF	TGTGCCAGCAGCTTCCCCCAGAAGGCGGGAGGTTGGGACTACGAGCAGTACTTC
NA	TRBV15	TRBJ2-3	NA	CATNPPRAADRSTDTQYF	TGTGCCACCAACCCCCCTCGGGCGGCGGACCGTAGCACAGATACGCAGTATTTT
NA	TRBV7-2	TRBJ2-7	NA	CASSLDAVGEQYF	TGTGCCAGCAGCTTAGACGCCGTCGGCGAGCAGTACTTC
TRBD1	TRBV29-1	TRBJ2-7	NA	CSVEDPDRANYEQYF	TGCAGCGTTGAAGATCCCGACAGGGCGAACTACGAGCAGTACTTC
NA	TRBV5-1	TRBJ2-2	many	CASSLGQRNTGELFF	TGCGCCAGCAGCCTTGGACAGAGGAACACCGGGGAGCTGTTTTTT